Detailed here is one TCR beta chain. What antigen it recognizes has not been identified. There are no base qualities to consult, and no much larger clone falls within one base. The sample belongs to a study of cytomegalovirus exposure and HLA in healthy donors (dated 2017 in TCRdb). About the full investigation: According to an earlier analysis of a few hundred of the donors, about 190 million T cells yielded roughly 110 million unique TCR beta sequences and approximately 300 Gb of sequence data. Roughly 310 gigabases of sequencing data and 80 million or so unique TCR sequences were included in an early release covering 550 to 650 HLA-typed donors. Of the approximately 400 genotyped donors, roughly 80% fell in the genetic ancestry cluster associated with self-reported Caucasian donors. The study was designed to test whether signatures of past pathogen exposure could be identified by cataloging public T cell receptors. The study profiled the T cell repertoires of under 850 subjects by immunosequencing and related them to cytomegalovirus serostatus. Besides the first cohort of some 670 subjects, a separate validation cohort made up of 95 to 150 different subjects was used. High-throughput TCR immunosequencing, statistical association of individual TCRs with disease status, and machine learning were combined to predict cytomegalovirus infection status. A later analysis re-analyzed previously published TCR beta repertoires from approximately 700 donors and added high-resolution HLA genotyping to study TCR occurrence patterns. In the later analysis, no new phenotypic data were used to find candidate immune exposures; instead, reliance was placed on TCR beta sequences and their occurrence across donors. To decide whether each TCR beta V gene segment behaved as functional or pseudogenic, an earlier analysis of 587 of the donors relied on high-throughput TCR beta sequencing. Donor age, sex, ethnicity and CMV serostatus were compiled alongside the repertoire data. A later genetic analysis took genome-wide SNP genotypes for about 55% of the roughly 670 donors and used that subset as a discovery cohort. All discovery cohort repertoires had been generated on a single sequencing platform. Class I and class II HLA loci were covered by the typing at four-digit resolution. The number of typed donors differed by locus: about 620-640 for A, B, C, DRB1 and DQB1; approximately 540 for DQA1; 600 to 610 for DPA1; and 450 to 480 for DPB1. Roughly 5 DR-DQ haplotypes were handled as single units for association and clustering, since linkage in the cohort was strong. Across approximately 420 genotyped donors of the cohort, an average of 235,054 unique TCR beta nucleotide sequences per donor were sequenced, and around 20% of those sequences were non-productive.

Libraries were built with the immunoSEQ multiplex PCR assay. For the multiplex PCR, a mixture combining 60 forward primers for TCR Vbeta segments and 13 reverse primers for TCR Jbeta segments was used. A multiplex PCR assay on genomic DNA amplified the CDR3 region of rearranged TCR beta genes. The amplified TCR beta libraries were sequenced on the Illumina HiSeq System as 87-base-pair reads. Per the source publication's procedure: A later analysis counted around 72 million unique TCR beta chains across the 600 to 850 repertoires, and roughly 11 million of these chains were shared by at least two donors. Raw reads were error-corrected and collapsed into unique sequences with a nearest-neighbor algorithm that merged closely related sequences to remove PCR and sequencing errors. CDR3 sequences were aligned to IMGT reference sequences to assign V, D and J gene segments. For a sequence to be retained, at least a six-nucleotide match to both a V gene segment and a J gene segment was required. A rearrangement counted as productive if the CDR3 had no stop codons and remained in frame with V and J, and every other rearrangement counted as non-productive. Following IMGT convention, CDR3 was defined as the stretch from the second conserved V-encoded cysteine up to the conserved J-encoded phenylalanine. The earlier analysis of a few hundred of the donors excluded any sequence lacking an unambiguous match to a single V gene segment. In an earlier analysis of more than 500 of the donors, a V segment was called functional when productive rearrangements were above 56.7%, and segregating when the standard deviation between donors exceeded 5%. To diagnose cytomegalovirus status from the catalog of TCR beta chain sequences, a statistical classification framework was built. In a later analysis, TCR nucleotide sequences were compared against IMGT/GENE-DB human TR gene sequences so that V and J genes could be assigned. In a later analysis, CDR3 sequences and most-parsimonious VDJ recombination scenarios were assigned using the TCRdist pipeline. In a later analysis, each TCR beta chain was defined by its CDR3 amino acid sequence together with its V-gene family, and reads without a unique V-gene family were excluded. A later analysis removed roughly 590 highly shared, low-generation-probability nucleotide sequences to deal with suspected cross-contamination and a sequencing artifact. For each public chain, a later analysis derived a clonal expansion index from normalized ranks of inferred template counts within each repertoire. Generation probabilities in a later analysis came from a VDJ recombination model fitted to out-of-frame rearrangements, and those results were checked against IGoR. In a later analysis, hypergeometric tests were used to score TCR-TCR, TCR-HLA and TCR-CMV co-occurrence, with a repertoire-size bias correction applied to TCR pairs. To estimate false discovery rates, a later analysis permuted the HLA or CMV assignments 20 times. A later analysis grouped co-occurring TCRs with DBSCAN, adding TCRdist sequence similarity when clustering within HLA-allele-positive subsets. Repertoires with fewer than 30,000 or more than 120,000 public chains, plus five repertoires with anomalous nucleotide sharing, were excluded from co-occurrence clustering. Held by TCRdb, this immuneACCESS table contains in-frame sequences only and omits some clones. Under half of the omission traces to an unresolved V gene where checked; the cause of the rest is unknown. V and J calls and clone size come straight from that table; D and trimming were deduced from the DNA. The sample table contains roughly 150,000 clones; only one count was recorded for about 88% of them. Around 2.6% of the sample is taken by the ten largest.

The cohort consisted of some 670 healthy bone marrow donors. At the time of sampling, every cohort member was nominally healthy, though immune exposures that went unrecorded were likely present. The donor was CMV seropositive and belonged to the group of more than 250 seropositive cohort members. Each donor provided a peripheral blood sample, and peripheral blood mononuclear cells were used for TCR beta sequencing. The Qiagen DNeasy Blood Extraction Kit was used to extract genomic DNA from the blood cell samples. The CDR3 holds 16 amino acids from the cysteine to the phenylalanine. This entry keeps only the CDR3 DNA: 48 bases, framed from base 1. Relative to germline, V is 3 bases shorter and J is 5 bases shorter, with 18 bases between their ends. CDR1 is given as SGHRS and CDR2 as YFSETQ, both from the germline V gene. The study at large found these results: Presence/absence analyses assumed roughly uniform sequencing depth across donors, an assumption that may not hold. Cytomegalovirus status was reported to be diagnosed by the classifier with high specificity and sensitivity in both the original and validation cohorts. In a later analysis, several top co-occurrence clusters were reported to appear linked to parvovirus B19, influenza, CMV and Epstein-Barr virus. A group of highly shared sequence variants was considered likely to be a technical artifact of the sequencing pipeline. Because some donors lacked HLA typing at each locus, the association tests relied only on the typed subset. Across donors, most TCR sequences were observed very rarely, whereas some public TCRs were present in many individuals. In a later analysis, HLA-associated TCR beta chains were found to be more clonally expanded and to have lower generation probabilities than equally common non-associated chains. Approximately 16 rarely observed V segments, including chromosome 9 orphons, were excluded from the earlier analysis of about 600 of the donors because counts were too low. A further reported finding was that TCR beta sequences accurately predicted the HLA-A and HLA-B alleles for most subjects in the first cohort. The only immune exposure information available for the cohort was CMV serostatus. Only TCR beta chains were sequenced in this cohort, and the absence of alpha or paired-chain data limited detectable features. When HLA alleles, especially DR and DQ, strongly co-occurred, TCR associations were difficult to assign to individual alleles. An earlier analysis of approximately 590 of the donors showed that most TCR beta V segments appeared in productive rearrangements either about 90% or about 30% of the time, which broadly matched IMGT annotations. Because the 87-base-pair reads could not distinguish some IMGT-functional V segments, including TRBV6-2 and TRBV6-3, those segments were excluded. A later analysis found that most CMV-associated TCR beta chains appeared HLA-restricted, with HLA associations seemingly driven largely by CMV exposure. V-gene and J-gene trimming of TCR beta chains was associated with a missense DCLRE1C variant in a later genetic analysis, and the association was replicated in an independent cohort. Correlated functional status among segregating V segments might reflect linkage disequilibrium, but an unknown experimental factor could not be ruled out. A few of the identified cytomegalovirus-associated TCR beta chains were confirmed in vitro to be specific for cytomegalovirus antigens. A total of fewer than 200 TCR beta chains were listed by the study as associated with cytomegalovirus. In a later analysis, the rate of TCR association differed among HLA loci, with DRB1 alleles having the most associated TCRs and HLA-C alleles having the fewest. According to the authors, the approach could potentially be generalized to other disease states and immunological phenotypes. In a later analysis, some 18,000 TCR beta sequences were associated with specific HLA alleles at a false discovery rate of 0.05. According to a later genetic analysis, donors in an Asian-associated ancestry cluster had fewer N-insertions in productive TCRs than the approximately 690-donor mean.

The sample comprised PBMCs. The sequence is built from TRBV5-1 and TRBJ2-1; the D segment could be TRBD1, given 6 matching bases. This receptor was identified in a man aged 25 to 40 in good health and CMV-seropositive. CDR3 loop: CASSWGRPGTHNEQFF. The sequence in DNA is TGCGCCAGCAGCTGGGGAAGGCCCGGGACACACAATGAGCAGTTCTTC.